Described below is a single TCR beta chain sequence and its context. TCRdb itself ran the reads through MiXCR, one entry per CDR3 protein. In the table there are fewer than 250,000 distinct CDR3 sequences, about 20% of which are singletons. These data belong to a study of T cell repertoires in cytomegalovirus infection. Germline V gene sequence: CDR1 SGDLS, CDR2 YYNGEE. The V gene lost 0 bases and the J gene lost 2 bases, with 5 bases spanning the gap. This CDR3 has 13 residues. The material sequenced was CD8+ T cells from PBMCs. This sequence joins TRBV9 and TRBJ1-2; D is possibly TRBD1 (5 bases). The clonotype was recovered from a human donor in good health (CMV status not recorded). Some clones in this sample may be carry-over from other donors' samples. The chain's CDR3 is CASSVAGNYGYTF. CDR3 DNA: TGTGCCAGCAGCGTAGCAGGGAACTATGGCTACACCTTC.